This T cell receptor beta chain emerged from a study of blood T cell repertoires in COVID-19. Study details: Researchers got acute and convalescent COVID-19 samples from the United States, Italy and Spain. T cells, B-cell-depleted T cells, or PBMCs provided the cDNA or gDNA that served as material.

CDR1 is SQVTM, CDR2 ANQGSEA, per germline. The CDR3 covers 14 residues. V was clipped by 7 bases and J by 4 bases; unmatched bases: 8. The repertoire was sequenced with immunoSEQ multiplex PCR; TCRdb's copy has only in-frame clones and lacks some. The sample has about 33,000 clones, 85% seen once. This receptor was taken from a man aged 55 to 70 with active COVID-19. V is TRBV29-1 and J is TRBJ2-1, with 9 nucleotides matching TRBD2. Sample: peripheral blood. The CDR3 sequence is CSGGRSGRYNEQFF. The CDR3 DNA sequence: TGCAGCGGCGGTCGCAGCGGGAGGTACAATGAGCAGTTCTTC.